Below, 28 T cell receptor beta chains from the same sample are listed, as sequenced in a study of T cells in Graves' hyperthyroidism and ophthalmopathy. Using RNA transcripts as the source, TCR beta CDR3 regions were amplified. HTBI primers were used for first-round RT-PCR of the TCR CDR3. TCRdb processed the multiplex PCR reads anew with MiXCR; each CDR3 protein has one entry. The sample has some 510,000 distinct CDR3 sequences, more than 45% seen once. The sample was peripheral blood or thyroid tissue (not recorded which). The receptors shown here come from a woman younger than 30 with Graves' hyperthyroidism.

V gene TRBV6-5 combines with J gene TRBJ1-2, with 8 bases lining up with TRBD1. The germline gives CDR1 MNHEY, CDR2 SVGAGI. V trimming: 5 bases; J trimming: 5 bases; junction bases outside the gene matches: 7. The CDR3 totals 14 residues. CDR3 in amino acids: CASSTSGGAYGYTF. The CDR3 DNA follows: TGTGCCAGCAGTACCTCAGGGGGCGCGTATGGCTACACCTTC.

This rearrangement joins TRBV6-1 to TRBJ1-1; 8 positions agree with TRBD1. V lost 8 bases, J lost 4 bases, and 9 bases stayed unmatched. The CDR3 has 14 residues. CDR1 and CDR2 (germline): MNHNS, SASEGT. CDR3 DNA: TGTGCCAGCGCCGCTGGACAGGGCAGCACTGAAGCTTTCTTT. Amino acids: CASAAGQGSTEAFF.

The J gene is TRBJ2-2, the V gene TRBV25-1; D gene unclear. CDR1 MGHDK and CDR2 SYGVNS come from the germline V gene. The V and J ends lost 0 bases and 7 bases respectively, with 0 bases between them. The CDR3 is 11 amino acids. In DNA form, the CDR3 reads TGTGCCAGCAGTGAATACGGGGAGCTGTTTTTT. Amino acid sequence: CASSEYGELFF. The full variable domain, in which reference TRBV25-1 and TRBJ2-2 provide the parts outside the CDR3, is EADIYQTPRYLVIGTGKKITLECSQTMGHDKMYWYQQDPGMELHLIHYSYGVNSTEKGDLSSESTVSRIRTEHFPLTLESARPSHTSQYLCASSEYGELFFGEGSRLTVL.

This chain joins TRBV2 and TRBJ1-6, with D unclear. The V gene's germline CDR1 is SNHLY and CDR2 FYNNEI. There are 13 residues in the CDR3. V lost 1 base and J lost 13, with 11 bases in between. DNA of the CDR3: TGTGCCAGCAGTGAAGAGGGCGGATCCCCCCTCCACTTT. As protein: CASSEEGGSPLHF.

The chain has TRBV7-9 and TRBJ2-2; the D call may be TRBD1 or TRBD2 (5 bases each). V was clipped by 3 bases and J by 5 bases, with 10 bases between them. Looked up from germline, CDR1 is SEHNR and CDR2 is FQNEAQ (reference sequence). This CDR3 region has 14 residues. The CDR3 DNA reads as TGTGCCAGCAGCTTGTATGGGGGAACCGGGGAGCTGTTTTTT. This gives the protein CASSLYGGTGELFF.

This rearrangement joins TRBV24-1 to TRBJ1-5; D gene unclear. Trimming cost V 4 bases and J 11 bases, with 8 bases left between them. The CDR3 contains 11 residues. Germline CDR1 is KGHDR and CDR2 is SFDVKD. The CDR3 DNA follows: TGTGCCACCAGTGACGACGGGACCCAGCATTTT. It translates to CATSDDGTQHF.

This clonotype was seen just once. This chain connects TRBV5-4 to TRBJ2-2; either TRBD1 or TRBD2 may fit D (6 bases each). The length of the CDR3 is 14 residues. The V gene's germline CDR1 is SGHNT and CDR2 YYREEE (reference sequence). The germline V and J ends were trimmed by 6 bases and 4 bases, with 13 bases remaining between them. The CDR3 coding sequence is TGTGCCAGCACCTGGGGGGCCAGCACCGGGGAGCTGTTTTTT. Protein sequence: CASTWGASTGELFF.

This clonotype has more than one count but fewer than ten. The CDR3 reads CASSRLAGGVRETQYF. The CDR3 DNA sequence: TGTGCCAGCAGTCGTTTAGCGGGAGGGGTGCGAGAGACCCAGTACTTC. This sequence joins TRBV7-2 and TRBJ2-5; 11 bases are a match to TRBD2. This CDR3 has 16 amino acids. V shed 6 bases and J 4 bases; nucleotides not matched to a gene: 10. The germline CDR1 and CDR2 sequences are SGHTA and FQGNSA.

The chain combines TRBV10-3 with TRBJ2-7; TRBD1 or TRBD2 may be the D gene (6 bases each). CDR1 ENHRY and CDR2 SYGVKD come from the germline V gene. V was clipped by 4 bases and J by 2 bases, with 9 bases between them. The CDR3 totals 13 residues. CDR3 protein: CAISAGAPYEQYF. The CDR3 DNA reads as TGTGCCATCAGTGCGGGGGCTCCCTACGAGCAGTACTTC.

V usage is TRBV10-3 and J usage is TRBJ2-7; 8 bases line up with TRBD2. The V segment lost 10 bases and the J segment 3 bases; nucleotides outside the gene matches: 14. Germline assignment: CDR1 ENHRY and CDR2 SYGVKD. This CDR3 comprises 15 residues. CDR3 sequence reads: CASRNRTGTSYEQYF. DNA of the CDR3: TGTGCCAGCAGAAACAGAACCGGGACTAGCTACGAGCAGTACTTC.

The sample holds many counts of this clonotype. The chain has TRBV25-1 and TRBJ1-2; a weak D match, TRBD1 (5 bases). This CDR3 is 15 amino acids long. V was trimmed by 1 base and J by 3 bases, leaving 12 bases between them. Germline V gene data show CDR1 as MGHDK and CDR2 as SYGVNS. CDR3 DNA: TGTGCCAGCAGTGAATTGGAGGGACGCCACTATGGCTACACCTTC. Translation: CASSELEGRHYGYTF.

The chain is built from TRBV29-1 and TRBJ2-7, with 7 bases aligning to TRBD1. Germline CDR1 reads SQVTM; CDR2 reads ANQGSEA. With V trimmed by 1 base and J by 1 base, 10 bases remained unmatched. The CDR3 consists of 16 residues. The CDR3 is CSVEAQGVGASYEQYF. DNA for the CDR3: TGCAGCGTTGAAGCTCAGGGGGTAGGGGCTTCCTACGAGCAGTACTTC.

The chain links TRBV5-1 to TRBJ2-7; D assignment may be TRBD1 or TRBD2 (5 bases each). Germline V gives CDR1 SGHRS, CDR2 YFSETQ. Deletions cut 0 bases from V and 3 bases from J, with 10 bases between. The CDR3 covers 14 residues. CDR3 protein: CASSLGRDGYEQYF. CDR3 DNA sequence: TGCGCCAGCAGCTTGGGACGGGACGGCTACGAGCAGTACTTC.

This sequence joins TRBV12-3 or TRBV12-4 and TRBJ1-5; TRBD1 aligns across 11 bases. The CDR3 loop spans 16 amino acids. V lost 3 bases to trimming and J lost 2 bases; unmatched junction nucleotides: 3. The CDR3 bases are TGTGCCAGCAGTTTCGGGACAGGGGGTCGCAATCAGCCCCAGCATTTT. This sequence encodes CASSFGTGGRNQPQHF.

This clonotype was detected ten times or more. The chain has TRBV2 and TRBJ1-5; no firm D call. This CDR3 is 14 amino acids long. Looked up from germline, CDR1 is SNHLY and CDR2 is FYNNEI. Trimming shortened V by 6 bases and J by 1 base, and 10 bases separated the two germline ends. In DNA form, the CDR3 reads TGTGCCAGCAGCCCAGGAATGAGCAATCAGCCCCAGCATTTT. This codes for CASSPGMSNQPQHF.

The V call is TRBV24-1, the J call TRBJ2-2; perhaps TRBD1 as D (6 bases). Germline V gives CDR1 KGHDR, CDR2 SFDVKD. The CDR3 is 15 residues long. V shed 3 bases and J shed 2 bases, with 9 bases lying between them. The CDR3 region has the DNA TGTGCCACCAGTGATCACAGGGAAAACACCGGGGAGCTGTTTTTT. Translation: CATSDHRENTGELFF.

The chain recombines TRBV29-1 with TRBJ2-3; possible D gene TRBD1, 5 bases. V lost 4 bases and J lost 3, with 11 bases in between. The CDR3 extends over 13 amino acids. Germline V gives CDR1 SQVTM, CDR2 ANQGSEA. The DNA of the CDR3 is TGCAGCGTTGCGCAGGGCGAGACAGATACGCAGTATTTT. Its translation: CSVAQGETDTQYF.

The gene calls are TRBV20-1 and TRBJ1-5, with 7 bases identical to TRBD1. The CDR3 runs to 14 residues. CDR1 is DFQATT, CDR2 SNEGSKA, per germline (reference sequence). The J segment lost 0 bases and the V segment lost 5 bases, leaving 4 bases of the junction unmatched. The CDR3 nucleotides read TGCAGTGCTCTTACAGGGGCTAGCAATCAGCCCCAGCATTTT. Protein sequence: CSALTGASNQPQHF.

Details on this clonotype: A clone one base away is much larger, so this may be a read error. The rearrangement joins TRBV10-3 to TRBJ2-5; 7 nucleotides line up with TRBD2. The CDR3 has 11 residues. CDR1 is ENHRY and CDR2 is SYGVKD in the germline V gene. The V and J ends lost 10 bases and 4 bases, in that order; junction bases with no gene match: 3. Here the CDR3 DNA reads TGTGCCACCAAGCGGGGAGAGACCCAGTACTTC. This codes for CATKRGETQYF.

V is TRBV11-3 and J is TRBJ2-5, with TRBD2 matching over 10 bases. CDR3 length: 15 residues. After removal of 5 bases from V and 5 bases from J, the junction contained 8 bases not matched to a gene. The germline gives CDR1 SGHNT, CDR2 YENEEA. CDR3 residues: CASSPQAGGGETQYF. DNA of the CDR3: TGTGCCAGCAGCCCACAAGCGGGAGGGGGGGAGACCCAGTACTTC. The full variable domain, with the rest looked up from reference TRBV11-3 and TRBJ2-5, is EAGVVQSPRYKIIEKKQPVAFWCNPISGHNTLYWYLQNLGQGPELLIRYENEEAVDDSQLPKDRFSAERLKGVDSTLKIQPAELGDSAVYLCASSPQAGGGETQYFGPGTRLLVL.

A remark on this clonotype: A much larger clone sits a single nucleotide away, making a read error possible. J is TRBJ1-5 and V is TRBV11-1; D gene ambiguous. Germline V gene lookup returns CDR1 SGHAT and CDR2 FQDESV (reference sequence). This CDR3 is built from 14 residues. CDR3 in DNA: TGTGCCAGCAGCTTCCGGGAAAGCAATCAGGCCCAGCATTTT. It translates to CASSFRESNQAQHF.

This clonotype was counted at least ten times. The gene calls are TRBV7-8 and TRBJ2-5; possibly TRBD1 for D (6 bases). The ends were cut back, 1 base at V and 1 base at J, with 7 bases in the middle. Germline V CDR1 and CDR2: SGHVS, FQNEAQ. CDR3 length: 14 amino acids. The CDR3 reads CASSLVTGQETQYF. DNA of the CDR3: TGTGCCAGCAGCTTAGTGACAGGCCAAGAGACCCAGTACTTC.

This clonotype has only a few counts. The V and J genes are TRBV6-6 and TRBJ2-5; unclear D gene. Germline-derived CDR1 and CDR2 are MNHNY and SVGAGI (reference sequence). This CDR3 is built from 15 residues. Trimming removed 5 bases from V and 4 bases from J, with 17 bases in between. CDR3 loop: CASSEATAKRETQYF. As DNA, the CDR3 is TGTGCCAGCAGTGAAGCTACCGCAAAGAGAGAGACCCAGTACTTC.

The table lists this clonotype with a few counts. V is TRBV14 and J is TRBJ1-6, with D possibly matching TRBD1 (6 bases). V was clipped by 3 bases and J by 7 bases, with 13 bases between them. Germline lookup yields CDR1 SGHDN and CDR2 FVKESK. The length of the CDR3 is 15 residues. The CDR3 DNA reads as TGTGCCAGCAGCCACGACGACAGGCGAAATTCACCCCTCCACTTT. Translation: CASSHDDRRNSPLHF.

This clonotype was observed at least ten times. The chain uses TRBV7-2 and TRBJ1-3, with D hard to call. V was shortened by 4 bases and J by 0 bases, with 7 bases between the two germline ends. The CDR3 contains 14 residues. Germline assignment: CDR1 SGHTA and CDR2 FQGNSA. Here the CDR3 reads CASSYDNSGNTIYF. The CDR3 nucleotides are TGTGCCAGCAGCTACGATAACTCTGGAAACACCATATATTTT.

V gene TRBV6-9 combines with J gene TRBJ1-1; D call uncertain. The CDR3 spans 12 residues. Between the trimmed V and J ends, which lost 2 bases and 8 bases, there was a span of 9 bases. Per the germline V gene, CDR1 is MNHGY and CDR2 is SVAAGI. The CDR3 coding sequence is TGTGCCAGCAGTTATCATAACGTAGAAGCTTTCTTT. Encoded protein: CASSYHNVEAFF.

The chain recombines TRBV2 with TRBJ1-3; D gene ambiguous. Trimming pared 6 bases from V and 2 bases from J, leaving 8 bases between. This CDR3 has 13 amino acids. The germline V gene encodes CDR1 SNHLY and CDR2 FYNNEI. CDR3 in amino acids: CASRYGPGNTIYF. CDR3 nucleotides: TGTGCCAGCAGGTATGGGCCTGGAAACACCATATATTTT.

This clonotype was picked up a small number of times. The chain carries TRBV7-9 and TRBJ1-2; D possibly corresponds to TRBD1 (6 bases). Germline V gene sequence: CDR1 SEHNR, CDR2 FQNEAQ (reference sequence). The V and J ends lost 4 bases and 7 bases respectively, with 19 bases between them. This CDR3 spans 15 amino acids. CDR3: CASSYQGGGLGGYTF. The CDR3 DNA follows: TGTGCCAGCAGCTACCAAGGAGGGGGGCTAGGTGGCTACACCTTC.